One and the same sample provided the 21 T cell receptor beta chains below, sequenced in a study of CD8+CD57+ T cells in acquired aplastic anemia. TCR beta VDJ and CDR3 profiling used genomic DNA as template. TCRdb ran MiXCR on the reads and lists one entry per CDR3 protein. The data show a few hundred thousand distinct CDR3 sequences, about three fifths seen once. In patients chosen for sequencing, flow cytometry had shown CD8+CD57+ cell expansion. The sample comprised sorted CD4+, CD8+, or CD8+CD57+ T cells (not recorded which) from PBMCs. The receptors come from a human donor with aplastic anemia.

A few counts support this clonotype. V usage is TRBV20-1 and J usage is TRBJ2-7, with D possibly matching TRBD2 (5 bases). The CDR3 spans 14 residues. Germline V gives CDR1 DFQATT, CDR2 SNEGSKA (reference sequence). Trimming shortened V by 0 bases and J by 3 bases, and 12 bases separated the two germline ends. The CDR3 DNA reads TGCAGTGCTAGAGATCTCGGGGAGAACTACGAGCAGTACTTC. Translation: CSARDLGENYEQYF.

Ten or more counts support this clonotype. The gene calls are TRBV11-3 and TRBJ2-5; TRBD1 is a possible D gene (5 bases). There are 14 residues in the CDR3. Looked up from germline, CDR1 is SGHNT and CDR2 is YENEEA. Trimming cost V 2 bases and J 5 bases, with 12 bases left between them. CDR3 protein: CASSLTAGKETQYF. Here the CDR3 DNA reads TGTGCCAGCAGCTTAACCGCAGGGAAGGAGACCCAGTACTTC. Supplemented by reference TRBV11-3 and TRBJ2-5, the full variable domain reads EAGVVQSPRYKIIEKKQPVAFWCNPISGHNTLYWYLQNLGQGPELLIRYENEEAVDDSQLPKDRFSAERLKGVDSTLKIQPAELGDSAVYLCASSLTAGKETQYFGPGTRLLVL.

J is TRBJ2-5 and V is TRBV7-6; 10 bases align to TRBD2. There are 16 residues in the CDR3. Germline lookup yields CDR1 SGHVS and CDR2 FNYEAQ. J gave up 5 bases and V 0 bases, and 6 bases lay outside the gene matches. CDR3 protein: CASSLAQRGGSETQYF. The CDR3 nucleotides read TGTGCCAGCAGCTTAGCTCAGCGGGGGGGCTCGGAGACCCAGTACTTC.

As to this clonotype: One end of the junction does not line up with germline, which may come from a read error. The chain employs TRBV5-1 and TRBJ2-1, with D perhaps TRBD1 (6 bases). This CDR3 has 15 residues. CDR1 and CDR2 (germline): SGHRS, YFSETQ. CDR3 sequence reads: CASSHRRTVSNKQFF. The CDR3 region has the DNA TGCGCCAGCAGCCACAGGCGGACAGTTTCCAATAAGCAGTTCTTC.

The CDR3, as DNA: TGTGCCAGCAGCGTAGGTGTCGGTAATTCACCCCTCCACTTT. Translated, it gives CASSVGVGNSPLHF. The chain employs TRBV9 and TRBJ1-6; D unclear. Germline lookup yields CDR1 SGDLS and CDR2 YYNGEE. The CDR3 totals 14 residues. V was clipped by 0 bases and J by 6 bases, with 7 bases between them.

This rearrangement joins TRBV5-5 to TRBJ1-5; D gene uncertain. V dropped 2 bases and J dropped 6 bases, with 9 bases sitting between them. Germline V gives CDR1 SGHKS, CDR2 YYEKEE (reference sequence). This CDR3 spans 13 amino acids. In DNA form, the CDR3 reads TGTGCCAGCAGCTTATCGTGGAGTCAGCCCCAGCATTTT. Translating gives CASSLSWSQPQHF.

This clonotype was detected ten times or more. The gene calls are TRBV11-1 and TRBJ2-1, with TRBD2 as a possible D gene (7 bases). CDR3 length: 16 amino acids. V gave up 5 bases and J gave up 6 bases, with 20 bases separating them. Germline V CDR1 and CDR2: SGHAT, FQDESV (reference sequence). CDR3 bases: TGTGCCAGCAGCAATATGTGGGGGGGGCTTTTCAATGAGCAGTTCTTC. Residues: CASSNMWGGLFNEQFF.

V gene TRBV12-3 or TRBV12-4 combines with J gene TRBJ2-7, with TRBD1 identical over 8 bases. V gave up 6 bases and J gave up 5 bases; unmatched junction bases: 3. CDR3 length: 12 amino acids. CDR3 nucleotide sequence: TGTGCCAGCAGGACAGGGGCTGACGAGCAGTACTTC. Translated, it gives CASRTGADEQYF.

This clonotype was picked up a small number of times. The chain joins TRBV7-9 to TRBJ2-7, with 7 bases that match TRBD1. This CDR3 has 14 amino acids. Losses at the gene ends were 5 bases for V and 2 bases for J; bases not matched to a gene: 6. Germline CDR1 SEHNR, CDR2 FQNEAQ (reference sequence). Written as DNA, the CDR3 is TGTGCCAGCAGCCGGGGACAGATGGCCTACGAGCAGTACTTC. It is translated as CASSRGQMAYEQYF. Full variable domain (missing parts from reference TRBV7-9 and TRBJ2-7): DTGVSQNPRHKITKRGQNVTFRCDPISEHNRLYWYRQTLGQGPEFLTYFQNEAQLEKSRLLSDRFSAERPKGSFSTLEIQRTEQGDSAMYLCASSRGQMAYEQYFGPGTRLTVT.

The chain joins TRBV10-3 to TRBJ2-1; perhaps TRBD1 as D (6 bases). Trimming left V 4 bases short and J 4 bases short, with 20 bases between. Germline V gene lookup returns CDR1 ENHRY and CDR2 SYGVKD. There are 17 residues in the CDR3. In DNA, the CDR3 is TGTGCCATCAGTGCCGTGCGGGCAGGGGAGTTTTACAATGAGCAGTTCTTC. This sequence encodes CAISAVRAGEFYNEQFF.

The chain carries TRBV10-3 and TRBJ1-4; possibly TRBD1 for D (6 bases). Per the germline V gene, CDR1 is ENHRY and CDR2 is SYGVKD. V was clipped by 0 bases and J by 13 bases, with 12 bases between them. This CDR3 is 13 amino acids long. The CDR3 is CAISESREGGLFF. In DNA, the CDR3 is TGTGCCATCAGTGAGTCGCGTGAGGGGGGACTGTTTTTT.

This clonotype has at least ten counts. The chain uses TRBV7-9 and TRBJ1-2, with TRBD1 matching over 8 bases. From germline, CDR1 is SEHNR and CDR2 FQNEAQ (reference sequence). With 5 bases clipped from V and 3 bases from J, the junction kept 14 bases outside the gene matches. The CDR3 spans 17 residues. CDR3 coding DNA: TGTGCCAGCAGCCCACTACCCGGACAGGGTGGTGACTATGGCTACACCTTC. It encodes CASSPLPGQGGDYGYTF.

The genes are TRBV20-1 and TRBJ2-3; D may be TRBD1 or TRBD2 (6 bases each). The CDR3 contains 15 residues. The V gene lost 5 bases and the J gene lost 3 bases, with 18 bases spanning the gap. Germline CDR1 DFQATT, CDR2 SNEGSKA (reference sequence). CDR3 DNA sequence: TGCAGTGCTCTGGGGGGCCTTTTCAGTACAGATACGCAGTATTTT. Residues: CSALGGLFSTDTQYF.

This clonotype was seen many times. The CDR3 is CASSYWDPGATQYF. The CDR3 coding sequence is TGTGCCAGCAGCTACTGGGACCCCGGGGCTACGCAGTATTTT. The rearrangement links TRBV7-9 to TRBJ2-3; either TRBD1 or TRBD2 may supply D (5 bases each). CDR3 length equals 14 residues. Trimming took off 4 bases at V and 8 bases at J, with 16 bases between the two ends. The V gene's germline CDR1 is SEHNR and CDR2 FQNEAQ (reference sequence).

CDR3 bases: TGTGCCAGCAGCCAAGGACTAGCGGACTCCTACGAGCAGTACTTC. Translating it yields CASSQGLADSYEQYF. This chain uses TRBV4-2 with TRBJ2-7; 9 bases fit TRBD2. This CDR3 is 15 amino acids long. The trim removed 1 base at V and 0 bases at J, leaving 1 base unmatched. Germline lookup yields CDR1 LGHNA and CDR2 YNFKEQ.

The genes are TRBV7-9 and TRBJ2-2, with D possibly being TRBD1 (6 bases). The ends were cut back, 3 bases at V and 1 base at J, with 9 bases in the middle. CDR3 length: 15 residues. The germline CDR1 and CDR2 sequences are SEHNR and FQNEAQ (reference sequence). As DNA, the CDR3 is TGTGCCAGCAGCTTTGAGGGGGTGAACACCGGGGAGCTGTTTTTT. It yields the protein CASSFEGVNTGELFF.

V gene TRBV20-1 combines with J gene TRBJ1-1; weak D call: TRBD1 (6 bases). V shed 3 bases and J shed 5 bases, with 16 bases lying between them. CDR1 DFQATT and CDR2 SNEGSKA come from the germline V gene (reference sequence). The CDR3 consists of 14 residues. The CDR3 sequence: CSAREGHPKTEAFF. CDR3 DNA sequence: TGCAGTGCTAGGGAGGGACACCCGAAAACTGAAGCTTTCTTT.

The chain is built from TRBV6-4 and TRBJ2-1; 12 bases map to TRBD2. With 3 bases clipped from V and 4 bases from J, the junction kept 1 base outside the gene matches. Germline CDR1 is MRHNA and CDR2 is SNTAGT. The CDR3 length is 15 residues. CDR3 amino acids: CASSETSGSYNEQFF. As DNA, the CDR3 is TGTGCCAGCAGTGAGACTAGCGGGAGTTACAATGAGCAGTTCTTC.

This clonotype came up once. This rearrangement joins TRBV12-3 or TRBV12-4 to TRBJ2-3; 9 bases map to TRBD2. The CDR3 is 16 amino acids. V lost 6 bases to trimming and J lost 4 bases; unmatched junction nucleotides: 11. The CDR3 reads CASRIAGGGAADTQYF. DNA of the CDR3: TGTGCCAGCAGAATAGCAGGCGGGGGGGCCGCAGATACGCAGTATTTT.

In the case of this clonotype: One end of the junction fails to match germline, which may point to a read error. This sequence joins TRBV18 and TRBJ1-4; no reliable D call. The CDR3 is 15 amino acids. CDR1 is KGHSH, CDR2 LQKENI, per germline. The CDR3 protein is CASSLSVGSYEKLLF. CDR3 in DNA: TGTGCCAGCTCATTATCCGTTGGCTCATATGAAAAACTGCTTTTT.

This chain uses TRBV7-2 with TRBJ1-2; no clear D gene. Germline V gene sequence: CDR1 SGHTA, CDR2 FQGNSA. The length of the CDR3 is 13 residues. V gave up 4 bases and J gave up 9 bases, with 15 bases separating them. CDR3 sequence reads: CASSWRWTGRYTF. In DNA form, the CDR3 reads TGTGCCAGCAGCTGGAGGTGGACTGGGCGCTACACCTTC. The entire variable domain, with the rest obtained from reference TRBV7-2 and TRBJ1-2, is as follows: GAGVSQSPSNKVTEKGKDVELRCDPISGHTALYWYRQSLGQGLEFLIYFQGNSAPDKSGLPSDRFSAERTGGSVSTLTIQRTQQEDSAVYLCASSWRWTGRYTFGSGTRLTVV.